The clone carrying this T cell receptor beta chain was observed a handful of times. The data are from a study of blood T cell repertoires in COVID-19. Study context: PBMCs, B-cell-depleted T cells, or T cells were the source of the cDNA or gDNA that made up the material.

Clones were sequenced by immunoSEQ multiplex PCR, and TCRdb holds only the in-frame ones, with some missing. Of under 300,000 clones detected, approximately 86% appear once; the ten largest clones hold roughly 5%. The germline V and J ends were trimmed by 4 bases and 13 bases, with 8 bases remaining between them. CDR1 and CDR2 from the germline V gene are SNHLY and FYNNEI. CDR3 length equals 11 residues. Input material: peripheral blood. The chain is built from TRBV2 and TRBJ1-6; no clear D. The receptor comes from a human donor in a cohort sampled during active COVID-19. The CDR3 sequence is CASSGTMPLHF. The CDR3 bases are TGTGCCAGCAGTGGCACAATGCCCCTCCACTTT.